The following is a T cell receptor (beta chain) sequence with its context. This sample was included in a study of blood T cell repertoires in COVID-19. This CDR3 spans 14 amino acids. CDR1 and CDR2 (germline): MNHEY, SVGAGI. Losses at the gene ends were 6 bases for V and 4 bases for J; bases not matched to a gene: 8. The protocol was immunoSEQ multiplex PCR, while the TCRdb copy is restricted to in-frame clones and leaves out a portion. The sample records roughly 250,000 clones, around 87% being singletons. Cohorts were based on clinical histories the participants reported. Sequencing was performed on PBMCs or T cells enriched from blood (not recorded which). The genes are TRBV6-5 and TRBJ2-5; 7 positions agree with TRBD1. This sequence was found in a woman in her forties or fifties who had recovered from COVID-19. Here the CDR3 reads CASSRRTGGETQYF. The CDR3 DNA follows: TGTGCCAGCAGCCGAAGGACAGGCGGAGAGACCCAGTACTTC.